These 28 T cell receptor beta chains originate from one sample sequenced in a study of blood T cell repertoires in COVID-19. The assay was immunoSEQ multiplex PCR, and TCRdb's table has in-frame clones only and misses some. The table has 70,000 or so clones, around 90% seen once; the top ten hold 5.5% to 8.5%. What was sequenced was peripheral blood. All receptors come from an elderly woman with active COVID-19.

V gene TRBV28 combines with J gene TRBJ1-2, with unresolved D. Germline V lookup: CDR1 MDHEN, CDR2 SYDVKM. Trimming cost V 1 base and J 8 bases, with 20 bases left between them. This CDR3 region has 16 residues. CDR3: CASSLSPWRIADGYTF. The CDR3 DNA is TGTGCCAGCAGTTTATCCCCTTGGCGGATCGCAGACGGCTACACCTTC.

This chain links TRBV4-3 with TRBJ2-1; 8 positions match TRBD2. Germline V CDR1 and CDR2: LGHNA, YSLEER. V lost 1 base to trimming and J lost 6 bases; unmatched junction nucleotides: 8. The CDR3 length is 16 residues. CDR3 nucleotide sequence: TGCGCCAGCAGCCAAGGATGGCTAGCGGGCCCCAATGAGCAGTTCTTC. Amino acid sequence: CASSQGWLAGPNEQFF.

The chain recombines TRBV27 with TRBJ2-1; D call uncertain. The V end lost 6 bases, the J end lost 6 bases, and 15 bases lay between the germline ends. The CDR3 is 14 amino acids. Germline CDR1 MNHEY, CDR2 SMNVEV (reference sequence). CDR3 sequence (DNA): TGTGCCAGCAGGGCCCCTAGGAGCCGCAATGAGCAGTTCTTC. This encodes CASRAPRSRNEQFF.

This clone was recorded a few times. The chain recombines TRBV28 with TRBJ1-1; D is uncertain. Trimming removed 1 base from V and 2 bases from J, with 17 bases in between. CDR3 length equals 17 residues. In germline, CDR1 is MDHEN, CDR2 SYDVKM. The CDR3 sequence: CASSLFVNQARNTEAFF. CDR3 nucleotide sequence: TGTGCCAGCAGTTTATTCGTGAATCAGGCCAGAAACACTGAAGCTTTCTTT.

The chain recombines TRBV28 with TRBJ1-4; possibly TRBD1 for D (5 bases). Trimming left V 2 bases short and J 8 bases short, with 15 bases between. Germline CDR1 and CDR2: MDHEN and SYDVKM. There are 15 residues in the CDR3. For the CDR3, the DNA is TGTGCCAGCAGTTTAAGAGGGCAGGGAGGGGAAAAACTGTTTTTT. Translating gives CASSLRGQGGEKLFF.

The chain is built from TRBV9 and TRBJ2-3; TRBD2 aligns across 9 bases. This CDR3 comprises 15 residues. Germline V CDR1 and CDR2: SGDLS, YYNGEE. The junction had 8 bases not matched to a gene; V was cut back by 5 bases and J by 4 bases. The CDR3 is CASSYVAGDADTQYF. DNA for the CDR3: TGTGCCAGCAGTTATGTAGCGGGAGATGCAGATACGCAGTATTTT.

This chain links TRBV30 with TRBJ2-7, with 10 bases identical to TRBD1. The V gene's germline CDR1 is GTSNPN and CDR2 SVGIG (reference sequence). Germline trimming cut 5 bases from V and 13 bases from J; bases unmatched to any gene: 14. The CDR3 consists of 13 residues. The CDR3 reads CAWDRGRVRSEYF. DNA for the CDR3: TGTGCCTGGGACAGGGGGCGAGTTAGGTCGGAATACTTC.

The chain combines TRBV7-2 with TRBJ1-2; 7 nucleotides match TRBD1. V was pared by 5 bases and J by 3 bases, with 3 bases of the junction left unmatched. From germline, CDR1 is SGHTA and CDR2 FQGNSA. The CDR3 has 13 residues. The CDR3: CASSPRGYYGYTF. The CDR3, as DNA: TGTGCCAGCAGCCCCAGGGGGTACTATGGCTACACCTTC.

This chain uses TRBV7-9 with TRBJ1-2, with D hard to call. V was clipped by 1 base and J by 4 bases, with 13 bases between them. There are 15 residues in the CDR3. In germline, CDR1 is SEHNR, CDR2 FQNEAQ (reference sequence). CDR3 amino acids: CASSLGEEATYGYTF. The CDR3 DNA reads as TGTGCCAGCAGCTTAGGGGAGGAGGCGACCTATGGCTACACCTTC. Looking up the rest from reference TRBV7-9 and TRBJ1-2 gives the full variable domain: DTGVSQNPRHKITKRGQNVTFRCDPISEHNRLYWYRQTLGQGPEFLTYFQNEAQLEKSRLLSDRFSAERPKGSFSTLEIQRTEQGDSAMYLCASSLGEEATYGYTFGSGTRLTVV.

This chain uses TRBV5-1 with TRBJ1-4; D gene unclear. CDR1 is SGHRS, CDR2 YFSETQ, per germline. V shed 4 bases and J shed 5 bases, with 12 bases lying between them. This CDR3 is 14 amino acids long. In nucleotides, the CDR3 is TGCGCCAGCAGCGTTGGGCAGAACAATGAAAAACTGTTTTTT. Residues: CASSVGQNNEKLFF.

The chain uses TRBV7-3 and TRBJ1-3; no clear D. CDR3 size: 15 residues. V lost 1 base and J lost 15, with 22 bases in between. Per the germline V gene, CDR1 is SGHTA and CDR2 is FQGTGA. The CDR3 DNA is TGTGCCAGCAGCTTAATCGGAGTATGTCGACGAAGAGAATATTTT. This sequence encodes CASSLIGVCRRREYF.

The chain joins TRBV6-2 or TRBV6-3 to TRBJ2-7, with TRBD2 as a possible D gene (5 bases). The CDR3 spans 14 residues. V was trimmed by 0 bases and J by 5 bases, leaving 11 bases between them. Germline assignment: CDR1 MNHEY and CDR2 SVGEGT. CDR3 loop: CASSYSSGKNEQYF. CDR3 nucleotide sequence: TGTGCCAGCAGTTACTCATCGGGGAAAAACGAGCAGTACTTC.

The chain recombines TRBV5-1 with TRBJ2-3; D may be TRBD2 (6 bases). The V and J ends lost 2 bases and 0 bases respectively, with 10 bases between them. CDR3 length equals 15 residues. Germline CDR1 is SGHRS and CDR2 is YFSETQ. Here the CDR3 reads CASSLAGPSTDTQYF. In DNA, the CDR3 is TGCGCCAGCAGCTTAGCGGGCCCTAGCACAGATACGCAGTATTTT.

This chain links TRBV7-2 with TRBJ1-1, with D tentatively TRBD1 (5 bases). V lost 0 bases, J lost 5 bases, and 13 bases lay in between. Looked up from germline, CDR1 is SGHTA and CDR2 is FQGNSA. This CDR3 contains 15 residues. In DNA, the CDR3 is TGTGCCAGCAGCTTAGCGGCAGGGTTTCTTACTGAAGCTTTCTTT. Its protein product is CASSLAAGFLTEAFF.

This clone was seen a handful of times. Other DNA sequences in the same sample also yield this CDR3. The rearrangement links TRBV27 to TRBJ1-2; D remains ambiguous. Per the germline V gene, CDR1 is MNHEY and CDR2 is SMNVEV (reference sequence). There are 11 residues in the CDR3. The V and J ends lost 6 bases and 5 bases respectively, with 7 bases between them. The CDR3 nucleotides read TGTGCCAGCAGCCCAGGTTATGGCTACACCTTC. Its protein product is CASSPGYGYTF.

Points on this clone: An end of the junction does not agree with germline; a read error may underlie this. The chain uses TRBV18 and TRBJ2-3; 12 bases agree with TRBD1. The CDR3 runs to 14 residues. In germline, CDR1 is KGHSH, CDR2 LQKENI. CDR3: CASSGTGGTDTQYF. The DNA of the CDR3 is TGTGCCAGCTCAGGGACAGGGGGCACCGATACGCAGTATTTT.

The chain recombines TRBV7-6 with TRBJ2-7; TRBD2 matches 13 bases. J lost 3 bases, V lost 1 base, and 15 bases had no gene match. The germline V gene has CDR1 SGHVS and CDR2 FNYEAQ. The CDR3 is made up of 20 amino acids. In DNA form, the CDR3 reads TGTGCCAGCAGCTTAGAAGGGCCGGGACTAGCGGGACCAGAGGTCTACGAGCAGTACTTC. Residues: CASSLEGPGLAGPEVYEQYF. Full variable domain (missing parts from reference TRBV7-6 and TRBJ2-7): GAGVSQSPRYKVTKRGQDVALRCDPISGHVSLYWYRQALGQGPEFLTYFNYEAQQDKSGLPNDRFSAERPEGSISTLTIQRTEQRDSAMYRCASSLEGPGLAGPEVYEQYFGPGTRLTVT.

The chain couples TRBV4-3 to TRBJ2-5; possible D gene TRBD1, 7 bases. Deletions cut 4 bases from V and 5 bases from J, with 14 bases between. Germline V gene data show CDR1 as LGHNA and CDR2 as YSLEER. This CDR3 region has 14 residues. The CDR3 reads CASSPGGGAETQYF. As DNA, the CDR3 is TGCGCCAGCAGCCCAGGGGGAGGCGCGGAGACCCAGTACTTC.

The CDR3 spells CASSHPTGAGNTIYF. The CDR3 bases are TGTGCCAGCAGCCACCCGACAGGGGCTGGAAACACCATATATTTT. The chain employs TRBV11-1 and TRBJ1-3, with TRBD1 matching 8 bases. The length of the CDR3 is 15 residues. The V gene's germline CDR1 is SGHAT and CDR2 FQDESV (reference sequence). With V trimmed by 5 bases and J by 2 bases, 5 bases remained unmatched.

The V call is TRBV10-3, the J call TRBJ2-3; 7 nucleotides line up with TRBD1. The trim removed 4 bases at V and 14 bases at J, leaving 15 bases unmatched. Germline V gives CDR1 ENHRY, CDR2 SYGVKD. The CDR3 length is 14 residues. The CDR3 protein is CAISGDGTASRAYF. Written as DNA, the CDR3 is TGTGCCATCAGTGGAGATGGGACAGCCAGTAGGGCGTATTTT.

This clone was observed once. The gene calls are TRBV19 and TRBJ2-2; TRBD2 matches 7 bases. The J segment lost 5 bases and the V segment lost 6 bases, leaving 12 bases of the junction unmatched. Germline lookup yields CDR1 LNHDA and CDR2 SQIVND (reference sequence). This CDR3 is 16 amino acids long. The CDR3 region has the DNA TGTGCCAGTAGCCTTAGGGGTAGCGGGTCTACCGGGGAGCTGTTTTTT. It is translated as CASSLRGSGSTGELFF.

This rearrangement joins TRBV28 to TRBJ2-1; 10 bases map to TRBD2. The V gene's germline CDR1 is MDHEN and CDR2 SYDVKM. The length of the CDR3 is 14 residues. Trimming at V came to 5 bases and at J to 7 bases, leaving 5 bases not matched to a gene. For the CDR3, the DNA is TGTGCCAGCAGTCGTCTAGCGGGAGTAAATGAGCAGTTCTTC. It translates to CASSRLAGVNEQFF.

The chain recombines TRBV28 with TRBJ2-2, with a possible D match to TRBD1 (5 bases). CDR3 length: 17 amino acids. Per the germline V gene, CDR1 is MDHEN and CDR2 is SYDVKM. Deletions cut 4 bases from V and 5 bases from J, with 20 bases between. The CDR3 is CASSSVDRGRKTGELFF. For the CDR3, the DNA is TGTGCCAGCAGTTCTGTGGATAGGGGTAGGAAGACCGGGGAGCTGTTTTTT.

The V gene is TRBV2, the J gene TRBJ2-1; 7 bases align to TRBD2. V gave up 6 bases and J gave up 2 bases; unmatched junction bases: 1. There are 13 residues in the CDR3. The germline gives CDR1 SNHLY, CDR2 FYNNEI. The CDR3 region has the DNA TGTGCCAGCAGACGGGAGGCCTACAATGAGCAGTTCTTC. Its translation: CASRREAYNEQFF.

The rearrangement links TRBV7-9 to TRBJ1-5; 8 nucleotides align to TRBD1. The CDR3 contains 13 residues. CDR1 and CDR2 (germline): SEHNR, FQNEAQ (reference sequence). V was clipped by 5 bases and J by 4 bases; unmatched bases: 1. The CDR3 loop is CASSGTGNQPQHF. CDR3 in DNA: TGTGCCAGCAGCGGGACAGGAAATCAGCCCCAGCATTTT.

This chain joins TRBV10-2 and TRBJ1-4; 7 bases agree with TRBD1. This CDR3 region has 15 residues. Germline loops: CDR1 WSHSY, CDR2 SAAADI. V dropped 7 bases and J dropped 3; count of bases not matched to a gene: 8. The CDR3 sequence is CASKDGGTANEKLFF. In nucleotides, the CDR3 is TGCGCCAGCAAGGATGGGGGGACAGCTAATGAAAAACTGTTTTTT.

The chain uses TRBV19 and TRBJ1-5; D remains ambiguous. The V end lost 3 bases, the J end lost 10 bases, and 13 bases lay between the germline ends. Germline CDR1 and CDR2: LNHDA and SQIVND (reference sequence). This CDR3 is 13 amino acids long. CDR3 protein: CASSISVTRPQHF. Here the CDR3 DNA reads TGTGCCAGTAGTATCTCGGTAACCCGACCCCAGCATTTT.

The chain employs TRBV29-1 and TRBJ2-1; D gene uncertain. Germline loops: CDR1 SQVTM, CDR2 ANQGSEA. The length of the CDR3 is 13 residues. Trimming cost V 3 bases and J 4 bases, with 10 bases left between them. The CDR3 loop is CSVDVALYNEQFF. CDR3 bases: TGCAGCGTTGATGTAGCCTTATACAATGAGCAGTTCTTC.